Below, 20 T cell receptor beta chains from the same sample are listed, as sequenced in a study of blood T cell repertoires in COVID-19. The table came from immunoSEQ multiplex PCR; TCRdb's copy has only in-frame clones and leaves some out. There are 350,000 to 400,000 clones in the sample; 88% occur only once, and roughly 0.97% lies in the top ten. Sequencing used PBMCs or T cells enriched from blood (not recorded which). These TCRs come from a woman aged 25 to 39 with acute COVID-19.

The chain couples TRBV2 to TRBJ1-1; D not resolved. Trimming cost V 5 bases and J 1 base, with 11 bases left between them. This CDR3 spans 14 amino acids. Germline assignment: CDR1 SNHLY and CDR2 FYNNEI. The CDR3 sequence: CASSRVWSNTEAFF. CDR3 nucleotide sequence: TGTGCCAGCAGTCGGGTTTGGTCGAACACTGAAGCTTTCTTT.

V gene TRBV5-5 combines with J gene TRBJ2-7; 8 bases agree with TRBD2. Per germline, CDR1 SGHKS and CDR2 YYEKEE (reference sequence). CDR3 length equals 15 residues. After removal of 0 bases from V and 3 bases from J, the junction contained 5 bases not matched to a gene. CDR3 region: CASSLAGTSVYEQYF. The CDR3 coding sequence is TGTGCCAGCAGCTTGGCTGGGACTAGTGTCTACGAGCAGTACTTC.

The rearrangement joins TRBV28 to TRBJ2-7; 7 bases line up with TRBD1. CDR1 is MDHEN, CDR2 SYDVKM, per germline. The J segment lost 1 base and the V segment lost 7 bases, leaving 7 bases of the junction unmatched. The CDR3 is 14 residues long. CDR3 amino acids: CASTIGDSSYEQYF. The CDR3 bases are TGTGCCAGCACCATAGGGGACAGTTCCTACGAGCAGTACTTC. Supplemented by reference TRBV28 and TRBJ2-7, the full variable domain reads DVKVTQSSRYLVKRTGEKVFLECVQDMDHENMFWYRQDPGLGLRLIYFSYDVKMKEKGDIPEGYSVSREKKERFSLILESASTNQTSMYLCASTIGDSSYEQYFGPGTRLTVT.

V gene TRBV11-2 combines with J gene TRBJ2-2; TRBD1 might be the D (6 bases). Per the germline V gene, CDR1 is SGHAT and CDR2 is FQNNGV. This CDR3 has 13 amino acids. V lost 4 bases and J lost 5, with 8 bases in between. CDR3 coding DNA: TGTGCCAGCAGCTACAGGGAAACCGGGGAGCTGTTTTTT. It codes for CASSYRETGELFF. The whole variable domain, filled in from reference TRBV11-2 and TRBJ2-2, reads EAGVAQSPRYKIIEKRQSVAFWCNPISGHATLYWYQQILGQGPKLLIQFQNNGVVDDSQLPKDRFSAERLKGVDSTLKIQPAKLEDSAVYLCASSYRETGELFFGEGSRLTVL.

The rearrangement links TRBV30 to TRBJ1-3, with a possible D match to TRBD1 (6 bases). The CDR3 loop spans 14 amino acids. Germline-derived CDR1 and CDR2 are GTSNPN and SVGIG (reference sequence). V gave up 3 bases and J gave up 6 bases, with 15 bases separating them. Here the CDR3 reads CAWSSGQRKNTIYF. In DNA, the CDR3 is TGTGCCTGGAGCTCCGGACAGAGGAAAAACACCATATATTTT.

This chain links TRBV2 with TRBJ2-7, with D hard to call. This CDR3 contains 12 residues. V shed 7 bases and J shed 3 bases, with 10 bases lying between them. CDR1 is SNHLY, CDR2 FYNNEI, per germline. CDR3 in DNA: TGTGCCAGCAATCAACGGAGCTACGAGCAGTACTTC. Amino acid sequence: CASNQRSYEQYF.

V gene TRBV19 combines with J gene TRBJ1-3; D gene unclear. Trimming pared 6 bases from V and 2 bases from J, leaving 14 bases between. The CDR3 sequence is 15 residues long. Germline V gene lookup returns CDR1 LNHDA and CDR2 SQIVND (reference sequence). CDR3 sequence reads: CASRRETLAGNTIYF. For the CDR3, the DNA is TGTGCCAGTAGACGGGAGACCCTAGCTGGAAACACCATATATTTT.

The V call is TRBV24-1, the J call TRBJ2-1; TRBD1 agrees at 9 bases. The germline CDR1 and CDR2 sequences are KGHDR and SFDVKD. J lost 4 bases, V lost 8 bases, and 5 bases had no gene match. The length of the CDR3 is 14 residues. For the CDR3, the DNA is TGTGCCACCAACCCGGGACAGGGTTACAATGAGCAGTTCTTC. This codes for CATNPGQGYNEQFF.

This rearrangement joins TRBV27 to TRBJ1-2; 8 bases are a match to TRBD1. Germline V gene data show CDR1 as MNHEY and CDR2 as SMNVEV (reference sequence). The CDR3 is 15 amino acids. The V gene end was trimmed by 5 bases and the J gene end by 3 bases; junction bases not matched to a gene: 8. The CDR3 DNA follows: TGTGCCAGCAGTAAACAGGGGGGGCCAGACTATGGCTACACCTTC. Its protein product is CASSKQGGPDYGYTF.

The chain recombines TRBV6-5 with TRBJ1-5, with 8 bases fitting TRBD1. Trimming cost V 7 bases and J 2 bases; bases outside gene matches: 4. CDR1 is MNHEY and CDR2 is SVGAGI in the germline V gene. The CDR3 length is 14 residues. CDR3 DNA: TGTGCCAGCACCCCGACAGGGGGCAATCAGCCCCAGCATTTT. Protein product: CASTPTGGNQPQHF.

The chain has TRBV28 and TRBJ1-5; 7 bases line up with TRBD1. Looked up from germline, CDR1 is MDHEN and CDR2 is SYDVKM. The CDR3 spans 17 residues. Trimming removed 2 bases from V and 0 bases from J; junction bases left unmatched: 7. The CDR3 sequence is CASSLRGRIPSNQPQHF. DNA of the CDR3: TGTGCCAGCAGTTTAAGGGGGCGGATTCCTAGCAATCAGCCCCAGCATTTT.

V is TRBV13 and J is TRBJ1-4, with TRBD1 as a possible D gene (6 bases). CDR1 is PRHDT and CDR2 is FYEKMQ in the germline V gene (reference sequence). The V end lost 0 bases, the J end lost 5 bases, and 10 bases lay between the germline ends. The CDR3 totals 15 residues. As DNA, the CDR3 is TGTGCCAGCAGCTTAGGCGGCAGGGGAAATGAAAAACTGTTTTTT. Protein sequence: CASSLGGRGNEKLFF. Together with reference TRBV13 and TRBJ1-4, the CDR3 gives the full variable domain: AAGVIQSPRHLIKEKRETATLKCYPIPRHDTVYWYQQGPGQDPQFLISFYEKMQSDKGSIPDRFSAQQFSDYHSELNMSSLELGDSALYFCASSLGGRGNEKLFFGSGTQLSVL.

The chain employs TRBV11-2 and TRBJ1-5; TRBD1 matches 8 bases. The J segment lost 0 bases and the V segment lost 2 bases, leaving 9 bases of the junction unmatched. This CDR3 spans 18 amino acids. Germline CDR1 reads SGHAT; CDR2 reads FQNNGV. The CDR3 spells CASSLQGAIGNSNQPQHF. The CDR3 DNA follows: TGTGCCAGCAGCTTACAGGGGGCGATTGGGAATAGCAATCAGCCCCAGCATTTT.

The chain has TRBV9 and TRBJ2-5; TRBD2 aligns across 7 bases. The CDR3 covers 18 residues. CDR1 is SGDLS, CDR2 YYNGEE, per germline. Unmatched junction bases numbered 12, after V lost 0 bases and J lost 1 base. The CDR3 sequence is CASSVGGAGGITQETQYF. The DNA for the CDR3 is TGTGCCAGCAGCGTAGGAGGGGCCGGGGGGATTACCCAAGAGACCCAGTACTTC.

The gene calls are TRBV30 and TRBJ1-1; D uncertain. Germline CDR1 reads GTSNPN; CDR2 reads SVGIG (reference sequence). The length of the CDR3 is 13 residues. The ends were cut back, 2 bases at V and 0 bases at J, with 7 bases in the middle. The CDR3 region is CAWSRRLNTEAFF. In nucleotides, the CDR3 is TGTGCCTGGAGTCGGCGGCTGAACACTGAAGCTTTCTTT.

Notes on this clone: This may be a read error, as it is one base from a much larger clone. The CDR3 DNA reads TGTGCCAGCAGTGAGACTAGCGGGGGGGGAGATACGCAGTATTTT. It encodes CASSETSGGGDTQYF. The chain carries TRBV6-4 and TRBJ2-3; 14 bases are a match to TRBD2. The V gene end was trimmed by 3 bases and the J gene end by 5 bases; junction bases not matched to a gene: 1. The CDR3 has 15 residues. Germline V gene lookup returns CDR1 MRHNA and CDR2 SNTAGT.

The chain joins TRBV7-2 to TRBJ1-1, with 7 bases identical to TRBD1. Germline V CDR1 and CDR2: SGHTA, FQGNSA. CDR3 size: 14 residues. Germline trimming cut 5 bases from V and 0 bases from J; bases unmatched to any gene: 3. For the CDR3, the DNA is TGTGCCAGCAGCCCCGACAGGGTGAACACTGAAGCTTTCTTT. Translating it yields CASSPDRVNTEAFF. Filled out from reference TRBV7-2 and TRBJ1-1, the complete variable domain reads GAGVSQSPSNKVTEKGKDVELRCDPISGHTALYWYRQSLGQGLEFLIYFQGNSAPDKSGLPSDRFSAERTGGSVSTLTIQRTQQEDSAVYLCASSPDRVNTEAFFGQGTRLTVV.

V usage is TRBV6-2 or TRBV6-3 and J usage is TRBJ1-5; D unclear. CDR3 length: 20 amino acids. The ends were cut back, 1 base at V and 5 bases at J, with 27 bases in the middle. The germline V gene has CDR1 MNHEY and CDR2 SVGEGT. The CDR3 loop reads CASSYFRSTPVRRKDQPQHF. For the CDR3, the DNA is TGTGCCAGCAGTTACTTCCGCTCCACGCCCGTGAGGAGAAAGGATCAGCCCCAGCATTTT.

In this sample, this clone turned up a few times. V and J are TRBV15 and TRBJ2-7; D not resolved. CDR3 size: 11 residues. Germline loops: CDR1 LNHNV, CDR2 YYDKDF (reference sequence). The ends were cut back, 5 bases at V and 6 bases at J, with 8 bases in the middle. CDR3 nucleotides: TGTGCCACCAGCTTGTCAGTCGAGCAGTACTTC. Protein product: CATSLSVEQYF. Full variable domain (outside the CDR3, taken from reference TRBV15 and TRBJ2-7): DAMVIQNPRYQVTQFGKPVTLSCSQTLNHNVMYWYQQKSSQAPKLLFHYYDKDFNNEADTPDNFQSRRPNTSFCFLDIRSPGLGDTAMYLCATSLSVEQYFGPGTRLTVT.

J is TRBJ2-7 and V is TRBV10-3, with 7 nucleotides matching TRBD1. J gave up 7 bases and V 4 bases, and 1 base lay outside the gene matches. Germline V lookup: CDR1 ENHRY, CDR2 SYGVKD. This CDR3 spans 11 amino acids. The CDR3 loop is CAISATGEQYF. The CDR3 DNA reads TGTGCCATCAGTGCGACAGGGGAGCAGTACTTC.